These 16 T cell receptor beta chains originate from one sample sequenced in a study of T cell responses to AZD1222 COVID-19 vaccine. Libraries were prepared by immunoSEQ multiplex PCR; TCRdb keeps only in-frame clonotypes and omits some of them. Among tens of thousands of clones listed, roughly 83% were seen once. The specimen was peripheral blood, collected 28 days after the second AZD1222 dose. The receptors come from an adult who received the AZD1222 COVID-19 vaccine.

The chain recombines TRBV19 with TRBJ2-5; D is ambiguous. The ends were cut back, 4 bases at V and 0 bases at J, with 3 bases in the middle. Germline V gives CDR1 LNHDA, CDR2 SQIVND (reference sequence). CDR3 size: 12 residues. This CDR3 is CASSTYQETQYF. CDR3 DNA sequence: TGTGCCAGTAGTACCTACCAAGAGACCCAGTACTTC. The full variable domain, rest sourced from reference TRBV19 and TRBJ2-5, is DGGITQSPKYLFRKEGQNVTLSCEQNLNHDAMYWYRQDPGQGLRLIYYSQIVNDFQKGDIAEGYSVSREKKESFPLTVTSAQKNPTAFYLCASSTYQETQYFGPGTRLLVL.

This clone was recorded only once. This chain joins TRBV4-2 and TRBJ1-6, with TRBD1 identical over 7 bases. CDR1 is LGHNA and CDR2 is YNFKEQ in the germline V gene. V dropped 4 bases and J dropped 5; count of bases not matched to a gene: 5. This CDR3 region has 15 residues. The CDR3 reads CASSPEGQNNSPLHF. CDR3 nucleotide sequence: TGTGCCAGCAGCCCCGAGGGACAGAATAATTCACCCCTCCACTTT.

This clone was picked up one time. CDR3 nucleotide sequence: TGCACCAGCAGCCGACGACTAGCGGGGGAAACCTACGAGCAGTACTTC. Amino acids: CTSSRRLAGETYEQYF. V and J are TRBV1 and TRBJ2-7; the listed D gene, TRBD2, was not tested against the DNA. TRBV1 is a pseudogene. The CDR3 extends over 16 amino acids.

The sample holds a few counts of this clone. The gene calls are TRBV5-6 and TRBJ1-2, with 8 bases identical to TRBD1. Germline V gene lookup returns CDR1 SGHDT and CDR2 YYEEEE. J gave up 4 bases and V 4 bases, and 9 bases lay outside the gene matches. The length of the CDR3 is 15 residues. Written as DNA, the CDR3 is TGTGCCAGCAGCAGCCAGGACAGGGTAGGCTATGGCTACACCTTC. Residues: CASSSQDRVGYGYTF. The entire variable domain, with the rest obtained from reference TRBV5-6 and TRBJ1-2, is as follows: DAGVTQSPTHLIKTRGQQVTLRCSPKSGHDTVSWYQQALGQGPQFIFQYYEEEERQRGNFPDRFSGHQFPNYSSELNVNALLLGDSALYLCASSSQDRVGYGYTFGSGTRLTVV.

The chain uses TRBV6-4 and TRBJ2-2; D is unresolved. CDR3 size: 12 residues. Trimming left V 6 bases short and J 4 bases short, with 6 bases between. Germline-derived CDR1 and CDR2 are MRHNA and SNTAGT. The CDR3 is CASSDGTGELFF. CDR3 bases: TGTGCCAGCAGCGACGGCACCGGGGAGCTGTTTTTT.

The chain couples TRBV9 to TRBJ1-1, with D perhaps matching TRBD1 (5 bases). CDR1 and CDR2 (germline): SGDLS, YYNGEE. V was cut by 0 bases and J by 3 bases, with 6 bases left in between. The CDR3 has 13 residues. CDR3 DNA sequence: TGTGCCAGCAGCGTAGGGGGGTACACTGAAGCTTTCTTT. Translated, it gives CASSVGGYTEAFF.

The chain has TRBV6-4 and TRBJ1-1; D not resolved. This CDR3 contains 14 residues. Germline loops: CDR1 MRHNA, CDR2 SNTAGT. Trimming pared 6 bases from V and 0 bases from J, leaving 11 bases between. The CDR3 bases are TGTGCCAGCAGACCTAACCGGGTGAACACTGAAGCTTTCTTT. This gives the protein CASRPNRVNTEAFF.

The chain recombines TRBV7-8 with TRBJ2-2; tentatively, D is TRBD1 (6 bases). This CDR3 spans 14 amino acids. The V and J ends lost 5 bases and 6 bases respectively, with 13 bases between them. Germline CDR1 reads SGHVS; CDR2 reads FQNEAQ. The CDR3 region is CASSHGDIPGELFF. The CDR3, as DNA: TGTGCCAGCAGCCACGGGGACATTCCCGGGGAGCTGTTTTTT. The whole variable domain, filled in from reference TRBV7-8 and TRBJ2-2, reads GAGVSQSPRYKVAKRGQDVALRCDPISGHVSLFWYQQALGQGPEFLTYFQNEAQLDKSGLPSDRFFAERPEGSVSTLKIQRTQQEDSAVYLCASSHGDIPGELFFGEGSRLTVL.

The chain uses TRBV9 and TRBJ2-1; the D gene is possibly TRBD2 (5 bases). Per the germline V gene, CDR1 is SGDLS and CDR2 is YYNGEE. This CDR3 is 15 amino acids long. V gave up 1 base and J gave up 4 bases, with 12 bases separating them. The CDR3 sequence is CASSVSEGNYNEQFF. CDR3 nucleotide sequence: TGTGCCAGCAGCGTAAGTGAGGGAAATTACAATGAGCAGTTCTTC.

The chain joins TRBV6-4 to TRBJ1-1; D call uncertain. CDR1 is MRHNA and CDR2 is SNTAGT in the germline V gene. V was cut by 5 bases and J by 0 bases, with 7 bases left in between. The CDR3 is 13 residues long. In nucleotides, the CDR3 is TGTGCCAGCAGTCTGGAGATGAACACTGAAGCTTTCTTT. Translation gives CASSLEMNTEAFF.

J is TRBJ2-4 and V is TRBV11-2; no clear D. The CDR3 is 16 residues long. V was shortened by 5 bases and J by 0 bases, with 14 bases between the two germline ends. Germline V gene lookup returns CDR1 SGHAT and CDR2 FQNNGV. The CDR3 loop is CASSGQAKLAKNIQYF. The CDR3 DNA sequence: TGTGCCAGCAGCGGGCAAGCGAAACTAGCCAAAAACATTCAGTACTTC.

This chain links TRBV5-6 with TRBJ2-3; 10 bases are shared with TRBD2. V was clipped by 4 bases and J by 1 base; unmatched bases: 6. The length of the CDR3 is 16 residues. Germline loops: CDR1 SGHDT, CDR2 YYEEEE. CDR3 sequence reads: CASSVTLAGRTDTQYF. Written as DNA, the CDR3 is TGTGCCAGCAGCGTTACACTAGCGGGGCGCACAGATACGCAGTATTTT.

The chain has TRBV6-5 and TRBJ1-3, with D tentatively TRBD1 (5 bases). Trimming left V 4 bases short and J 4 bases short, with 17 bases between. This CDR3 is built from 16 residues. Per the germline V gene, CDR1 is MNHEY and CDR2 is SVGAGI. As DNA, the CDR3 is TGTGCCAGCAGTTGGTTCGGCGGGGCTTCGGGAAACACCATATATTTT. Amino acids: CASSWFGGASGNTIYF.

This clone was seen more than once but under ten times. Other DNA sequences in the sample encode the same CDR3. The CDR3 region is CASSSNYGYTF. In DNA form, the CDR3 reads TGTGCCAGCTCATCTAACTATGGCTACACCTTC. This chain connects TRBV12-3 or TRBV12-4 to TRBJ1-2; D is uncertain. CDR3 length equals 11 residues. Trimming removed 8 bases at V and 0 bases at J, with 4 bases between.

V and J are TRBV5-1 and TRBJ2-7; D perhaps matches TRBD1 (5 bases). Trimming took 4 bases from V and 0 from J, leaving 14 bases between them. Germline V lookup: CDR1 SGHRS, CDR2 YFSETQ. The CDR3 extends over 15 amino acids. The CDR3 sequence is CASSGTTGSSYEQYF. CDR3 coding DNA: TGCGCCAGCAGCGGAACAACAGGATCCTCCTACGAGCAGTACTTC. The full variable domain, with the rest looked up from reference TRBV5-1 and TRBJ2-7, is KAGVTQTPRYLIKTRGQQVTLSCSPISGHRSVSWYQQTPGQGLQFLFEYFSETQRNKGNFPGRFSGRQFSNSRSEMNVSTLELGDSALYLCASSGTTGSSYEQYFGPGTRLTVT.

The V and J genes are TRBV18 and TRBJ2-7; 9 bases match TRBD2. The germline V gene has CDR1 KGHSH and CDR2 LQKENI. The length of the CDR3 is 12 residues. V dropped 6 bases and J dropped 7; count of bases not matched to a gene: 4. In DNA form, the CDR3 reads TGTGCCAGCTCGAGCGGGGGGAGGGAGCAGTACTTC. It encodes CASSSGGREQYF.